Below, 9 T cell receptor beta chains from the same sample are listed, as sequenced in a study of blood T cell repertoires in COVID-19. Assay: immunoSEQ multiplex PCR; the TCRdb copy retains only in-frame clones and omits some. The sample holds 220,000 or so clones; 90% are singletons and the top ten take roughly 15%. The source material was PBMCs or T cells enriched from blood (not recorded which). These receptors originate from a man aged 25 to 40 who had been exposed to COVID-19.

The rearrangement joins TRBV15 to TRBJ2-7; 8 bases agree with TRBD1. Per germline, CDR1 LNHNV and CDR2 YYDKDF (reference sequence). CDR3 length equals 15 residues. Trimming cost V 0 bases and J 5 bases; bases outside gene matches: 6. The CDR3 DNA reads TGTGCCACCAGCAGAGAATTGGACAGGGTCGACGAGCAGTACTTC. Amino acid sequence: CATSRELDRVDEQYF. The whole variable domain, filled in from reference TRBV15 and TRBJ2-7, reads DAMVIQNPRYQVTQFGKPVTLSCSQTLNHNVMYWYQQKSSQAPKLLFHYYDKDFNNEADTPDNFQSRRPNTSFCFLDIRSPGLGDTAMYLCATSRELDRVDEQYFGPGTRLTVT.

This chain joins TRBV27 and TRBJ2-5, with D possibly matching TRBD2 (7 bases). The CDR3 loop spans 16 amino acids. Germline assignment: CDR1 MNHEY and CDR2 SMNVEV (reference sequence). Deletions cut 6 bases from V and 2 bases from J, with 19 bases between. Here the CDR3 reads CASSLLGGGRQETQYF. CDR3 sequence (DNA): TGTGCCAGCAGCCTGTTAGGGGGGGGGCGTCAAGAGACCCAGTACTTC.

This clone has only a few counts. The chain employs TRBV6-5 and TRBJ2-7, with 8 positions matching TRBD1. This CDR3 spans 15 amino acids. Germline V gives CDR1 MNHEY, CDR2 SVGAGI. Trimming removed 4 bases from V and 3 bases from J; junction bases left unmatched: 8. As DNA, the CDR3 is TGTGCCAGCAGTTTTGAGGCCGGACAGGGCTACGAGCAGTACTTC. It specifies CASSFEAGQGYEQYF.

In nucleotides, the CDR3 is TGTGCCAGCAGCTTGGGTATAGAGGGTGAAAAACTGTTTTTT. It translates to CASSLGIEGEKLFF. V and J are TRBV5-6 and TRBJ1-4; D unresolved. CDR3 size: 14 residues. Deletions cut 0 bases from V and 7 bases from J, with 10 bases between. CDR1 and CDR2 (germline): SGHDT, YYEEEE.

The J gene is TRBJ1-1, the V gene TRBV7-9; D may be TRBD1 (5 bases). Deletions cut 5 bases from V and 1 base from J, with 11 bases between. Germline V gene data show CDR1 as SEHNR and CDR2 as FQNEAQ (reference sequence). The CDR3 totals 14 residues. CDR3 DNA: TGTGCCAGCAGCCCCTCCGGGGGGAACACTGAAGCTTTCTTT. Translation gives CASSPSGGNTEAFF.

This clone was recorded only once. The chain employs TRBV5-1 and TRBJ2-2; 7 bases fit TRBD1. The length of the CDR3 is 17 residues. The germline V gene encodes CDR1 SGHRS and CDR2 YFSETQ. V shed 5 bases and J 4 bases; nucleotides not matched to a gene: 14. The CDR3 DNA follows: TGCGCCAGCAGGTTGAGAGAGACAGGGCTGGCCACCGGGGAGCTGTTTTTT. This sequence encodes CASRLRETGLATGELFF.

The CDR3 reads CASSRGTALGYTF. The DNA of the CDR3 is TGTGCCAGCAGCCGTGGGACAGCCCTTGGCTACACCTTC. This rearrangement joins TRBV11-2 to TRBJ1-2; TRBD1 matches 7 bases. The germline gives CDR1 SGHAT, CDR2 FQNNGV. This CDR3 spans 13 amino acids. The trim removed 5 bases at V and 7 bases at J, leaving 7 bases unmatched.

This clone was detected once. V is TRBV5-1 and J is TRBJ2-2, with a possible D match to TRBD1 (6 bases). The germline gives CDR1 SGHRS, CDR2 YFSETQ. The germline V and J ends were trimmed by 1 base and 4 bases, with 23 bases remaining between them. The CDR3 sequence is 19 residues long. The chain's CDR3 is CASSLRAGDNPDITGELFF. CDR3 nucleotide sequence: TGCGCCAGCAGCTTGCGGGCAGGGGATAACCCCGACATCACCGGGGAGCTGTTTTTT.

The gene calls are TRBV30 and TRBJ1-3; D is possibly TRBD1 (6 bases). V lost 4 bases to trimming and J lost 3 bases, with 13 bases between them. Looked up from germline, CDR1 is GTSNPN and CDR2 is SVGIG (reference sequence). This CDR3 comprises 14 residues. The CDR3 DNA reads as TGTGCCTGGACCTTAGGGGGGGATGGAAACACCATATATTTT. It translates to CAWTLGGDGNTIYF.